The next 26 T cell receptor beta chains were all read from a single sample in a study of T cell responses to AZD1222 COVID-19 vaccine. The protocol was immunoSEQ multiplex PCR, while the TCRdb copy is restricted to in-frame clones and leaves out a portion. This table has about 160,000 clones, 88% appearing once. The source material was peripheral blood, sampled 28 days after the second AZD1222 dose. All receptors derive from an adult who received the AZD1222 COVID-19 vaccine.

The V call is TRBV12-3 or TRBV12-4, the J call TRBJ1-2; D unresolved. This CDR3 is 13 amino acids long. The V end was cut by 6 bases, the J end by 4 bases, with 12 bases between. CDR3: CASSSRNVYGYTF. The DNA for the CDR3 is TGTGCCAGCAGCTCCAGGAACGTCTATGGCTACACCTTC.

This clone was counted a single time. V and J are TRBV7-2 and TRBJ1-2; D not resolved. This CDR3 has 12 residues. CDR1 is SGHTA, CDR2 FQGNSA, per germline. The V end lost 1 base, the J end lost 6 bases, and 6 bases lay between the germline ends. The CDR3: CASSLGPDGYTF. CDR3 nucleotides: TGTGCCAGCAGCTTAGGCCCGGATGGCTACACCTTC.

This chain connects TRBV6-5 to TRBJ2-3, with D unresolved. V was cut by 7 bases and J by 2 bases, with 10 bases left in between. Germline V gene sequence: CDR1 MNHEY, CDR2 SVGAGI. This CDR3 is built from 13 residues. Written as DNA, the CDR3 is TGTGCCAGCATCTGGCGGAACACAGATACGCAGTATTTT. Translated, it gives CASIWRNTDTQYF.

The V and J genes are TRBV18 and TRBJ2-7; 15 nucleotides match TRBD2. Germline-derived CDR1 and CDR2 are KGHSH and LQKENI. The CDR3 spans 17 residues. V dropped 2 bases and J dropped 0; count of bases not matched to a gene: 2. DNA of the CDR3: TGTGCCAGCTCACCAGGGACTAGCGGGGGGAACTCCTACGAGCAGTACTTC. It specifies CASSPGTSGGNSYEQYF.

The CDR3, as DNA: TGTGCCAGCAGCTTGGGGGGTTCTAGCACCAGCTCTGGGGCCAACGTCCTGACTTTC. Protein: CASSLGGSSTSSGANVLTF. The rearrangement uses TRBV5-4 and TRBJ2-6; D is perhaps TRBD2 (5 bases). V was pared by 0 bases and J by 0 bases, with 16 bases between. The CDR3 is made up of 19 amino acids. Germline loops: CDR1 SGHNT, CDR2 YYREEE (reference sequence).

The rearrangement links TRBV4-3 to TRBJ1-6; TRBD1 is a possible D gene (6 bases). With 2 bases removed from V and 7 bases from J, the gap between germline ends came to 18 bases. This CDR3 has 17 residues. The germline V gene encodes CDR1 LGHNA and CDR2 YSLEER. CDR3 sequence (DNA): TGCGCCAGCAGCCAACAATTCAGGGGAGGATCGAATTCACCCCTCCACTTT. Translation: CASSQQFRGGSNSPLHF.

V and J are TRBV19 and TRBJ2-2; 9 bases match TRBD1. The CDR3 contains 14 residues. V was pared by 10 bases and J by 7 bases, with 10 bases of the junction left unmatched. Germline V lookup: CDR1 LNHDA, CDR2 SQIVND (reference sequence). This chain's CDR3 is CATELDRGSGELFF. As DNA, the CDR3 is TGTGCCACTGAACTCGACAGGGGGAGCGGGGAGCTGTTTTTT.

The chain carries TRBV27 and TRBJ1-5; D is unclear. The CDR3 sequence is 15 residues long. Trimming took off 6 bases at V and 3 bases at J, with 15 bases between the two ends. CDR1 is MNHEY, CDR2 SMNVEV, per germline (reference sequence). CDR3 bases: TGTGCCAGCAGCCCCTTGGGCAGGTCCAATCAGCCCCAGCATTTT. This encodes CASSPLGRSNQPQHF.

The V call is TRBV7-2, the J call TRBJ2-5, with D unclear. Trimming left V 2 bases short and J 0 bases short, with 1 base between. The CDR3 is 12 amino acids. In germline, CDR1 is SGHTA, CDR2 FQGNSA. In DNA form, the CDR3 reads TGTGCCAGCAGCTTACACCAAGAGACCCAGTACTTC. Its translation is CASSLHQETQYF.

As regards this clone: Other DNA sequences of this sample code for an identical CDR3. The J gene is TRBJ2-2, the V gene TRBV18; no firm D call. V was clipped by 6 bases and J by 3 bases, with 5 bases between them. Looked up from germline, CDR1 is KGHSH and CDR2 is LQKENI. This CDR3 has 12 residues. CDR3: CASSPYTGELFF. For the CDR3, the DNA is TGTGCCAGCTCTCCTTACACCGGGGAGCTGTTTTTT. Together with reference TRBV18 and TRBJ2-2, the CDR3 gives the full variable domain: NAGVMQNPRHLVRRRGQEARLRCSPMKGHSHVYWYRQLPEEGLKFMVYLQKENIIDESGMPKERFSAEFPKEGPSILRIQQVVRGDSAAYFCASSPYTGELFFGEGSRLTVL.

The chain has TRBV7-2 and TRBJ2-1; 8 bases line up with TRBD1. CDR1 SGHTA and CDR2 FQGNSA come from the germline V gene. This CDR3 spans 15 amino acids. With 1 base clipped from V and 7 bases from J, the junction kept 6 bases outside the gene matches. The CDR3 reads CASSLEQGVQNEQFF. Here the CDR3 DNA reads TGTGCCAGCAGCTTAGAACAGGGGGTTCAAAATGAGCAGTTCTTC.

The gene calls are TRBV6-2 or TRBV6-3 and TRBJ2-2, with 8 bases aligning to TRBD1. The CDR3 has 21 amino acids. Trimming at V came to 2 bases and at J to 5 bases, leaving 22 bases not matched to a gene. CDR1 is MNHEY, CDR2 SVGEGT, per germline. DNA of the CDR3: TGTGCCAGCAGTTACCTGACCCCCAGACAGGGGCTATCGCAGAGGACCGGGGAGCTGTTTTTT. It encodes CASSYLTPRQGLSQRTGELFF.

CDR3 sequence reads: CASSEGPGSQPQHF. DNA of the CDR3: TGTGCCAGCAGCGAGGGCCCGGGGAGTCAGCCCCAGCATTTT. J is TRBJ1-5 and V is TRBV9; no clear D gene. The CDR3 length is 14 residues. V was trimmed by 3 bases and J by 6 bases, leaving 13 bases between them. Per germline, CDR1 SGDLS and CDR2 YYNGEE.

The chain uses TRBV7-9 and TRBJ2-7; 9 bases map to TRBD1. In germline, CDR1 is SEHNR, CDR2 FQNEAQ (reference sequence). The CDR3 contains 14 residues. The ends lost 4 bases at V and 2 bases at J; junction bases unmatched: 3. CDR3 DNA sequence: TGTGCCAGCAGCTCCGGGACAGGGCCCTACGAGCAGTACTTC. Amino acids: CASSSGTGPYEQYF. The variable domain in full, completed from reference TRBV7-9 and TRBJ2-7, reads DTGVSQNPRHKITKRGQNVTFRCDPISEHNRLYWYRQTLGQGPEFLTYFQNEAQLEKSRLLSDRFSAERPKGSFSTLEIQRTEQGDSAMYLCASSSGTGPYEQYFGPGTRLTVT.

This clone was observed a single time. The chain employs TRBV5-6 and TRBJ2-3, with 8 bases aligning to TRBD2. Unmatched junction bases numbered 6, after V lost 2 bases and J lost 4 bases. The V gene's germline CDR1 is SGHDT and CDR2 YYEEEE. The CDR3 loop spans 15 amino acids. The CDR3, as DNA: TGTGCCAGCAGCTTCTCGCGGGGGGACGCAGATACGCAGTATTTT. Residues: CASSFSRGDADTQYF.

This rearrangement joins TRBV5-1 to TRBJ1-1, with D possibly TRBD1 on 5 matching bases. This CDR3 spans 15 amino acids. Germline V gene sequence: CDR1 SGHRS, CDR2 YFSETQ. The V end was cut by 3 bases, the J end by 2 bases, with 14 bases between. DNA of the CDR3: TGCGCCAGCAGCTCACAAGGGACGGGAAACACTGAAGCTTTCTTT. This codes for CASSSQGTGNTEAFF. The entire variable domain, with the rest obtained from reference TRBV5-1 and TRBJ1-1, is as follows: KAGVTQTPRYLIKTRGQQVTLSCSPISGHRSVSWYQQTPGQGLQFLFEYFSETQRNKGNFPGRFSGRQFSNSRSEMNVSTLELGDSALYLCASSSQGTGNTEAFFGQGTRLTVV.

The rearrangement links TRBV6-5 to TRBJ1-5, with D possibly being TRBD1 (6 bases). The V gene lost 0 bases and the J gene lost 7 bases, with 13 bases spanning the gap. The CDR3 loop spans 15 amino acids. Germline V gene data show CDR1 as MNHEY and CDR2 as SVGAGI. CDR3 coding DNA: TGTGCCAGCAGTTACTCGAACAGGGAGAGGCAGCCCCAGCATTTT. Its protein product is CASSYSNRERQPQHF.

The chain links TRBV6-2 or TRBV6-3 to TRBJ1-5; D is perhaps TRBD1 (6 bases). The ends were cut back, 6 bases at V and 0 bases at J, with 15 bases in the middle. CDR3 length: 16 residues. Germline-derived CDR1 and CDR2 are MNHEY and SVGEGT. The CDR3 DNA reads as TGTGCCAGCAGCCCCAATACAGGGTATAGCAATCAGCCCCAGCATTTT. Protein: CASSPNTGYSNQPQHF.

This clone was seen ten or more times. The chain employs TRBV13 and TRBJ1-1; D gene unclear. V was trimmed by 5 bases and J by 4 bases, leaving 11 bases between them. Looked up from germline, CDR1 is PRHDT and CDR2 is FYEKMQ (reference sequence). This CDR3 has 13 amino acids. CDR3 sequence: CASSPPLATEAFF. Written as DNA, the CDR3 is TGTGCCAGCAGCCCCCCGCTGGCCACTGAAGCTTTCTTT. Complete variable domain (other parts from reference TRBV13 and TRBJ1-1): AAGVIQSPRHLIKEKRETATLKCYPIPRHDTVYWYQQGPGQDPQFLISFYEKMQSDKGSIPDRFSAQQFSDYHSELNMSSLELGDSALYFCASSPPLATEAFFGQGTRLTVV.

This clone has just one count. The V call is TRBV20-1, the J call TRBJ2-7; D gene ambiguous. V was shortened by 3 bases and J by 2 bases, with 14 bases between the two germline ends. Per germline, CDR1 DFQATT and CDR2 SNEGSKA (reference sequence). CDR3 size: 14 residues. CDR3 in amino acids: CSASSPYGAYEQYF. The CDR3 region has the DNA TGCAGTGCTAGTTCACCCTATGGGGCCTACGAGCAGTACTTC.

The chain employs TRBV19 and TRBJ1-1; weak D call: TRBD1 (5 bases). This CDR3 has 16 amino acids. Deletions cut 1 base from V and 4 bases from J, with 16 bases between. From germline, CDR1 is LNHDA and CDR2 SQIVND (reference sequence). The CDR3 DNA reads as TGTGCCAGTAGTATAGCCTCGGCGATAGGGGCCACTGAAGCTTTCTTT. Amino acids: CASSIASAIGATEAFF.

V is TRBV9 and J is TRBJ1-2, with D hard to call. Germline V gives CDR1 SGDLS, CDR2 YYNGEE. The CDR3 has 13 residues. Trimming left V 3 bases short and J 8 bases short, with 14 bases between. This chain's CDR3 is CASSAKGGRGYTF. CDR3 DNA: TGTGCCAGCAGCGCCAAGGGTGGAAGGGGCTACACCTTC.

The chain links TRBV6-2 or TRBV6-3 to TRBJ1-1, with D possibly being TRBD1 (5 bases). In germline, CDR1 is MNHEY, CDR2 SVGEGT. The CDR3 is 15 amino acids. V was clipped by 0 bases and J by 10 bases, with 18 bases between them. DNA of the CDR3: TGTGCCAGCAGTTACTCGGCGCAGGGACGAACAGGAGCTTTCTTT. It is translated as CASSYSAQGRTGAFF.

V and J are TRBV5-1 and TRBJ2-3; no reliable D call. Germline V gene data show CDR1 as SGHRS and CDR2 as YFSETQ. With 6 bases removed from V and 6 bases from J, the gap between germline ends came to 11 bases. The CDR3 has 12 amino acids. The CDR3 here is CASTSSGDTQYF. The CDR3 DNA reads as TGCGCCAGCACCTCGTCAGGTGATACGCAGTATTTT.

The chain joins TRBV2 to TRBJ1-6, with D possibly matching TRBD1 (5 bases). Trimming removed 8 bases at V and 5 bases at J, with 10 bases between. CDR3 length: 13 amino acids. Germline CDR1 SNHLY, CDR2 FYNNEI. The CDR3 DNA follows: TGTGCCAGCCGCCAGGGAGATAATTCACCCCTCCACTTT. Protein: CASRQGDNSPLHF.

The rearrangement joins TRBV6-5 to TRBJ1-5; D perhaps matches TRBD1 (5 bases). Trimming stripped 5 bases from V and 9 bases from J, with 11 bases between. Germline V gene lookup returns CDR1 MNHEY and CDR2 SVGAGI. The length of the CDR3 is 12 residues. For the CDR3, the DNA is TGTGCCAGCAGTAACCTGGGGCGGCCCCAGCATTTT. Residues: CASSNLGRPQHF.